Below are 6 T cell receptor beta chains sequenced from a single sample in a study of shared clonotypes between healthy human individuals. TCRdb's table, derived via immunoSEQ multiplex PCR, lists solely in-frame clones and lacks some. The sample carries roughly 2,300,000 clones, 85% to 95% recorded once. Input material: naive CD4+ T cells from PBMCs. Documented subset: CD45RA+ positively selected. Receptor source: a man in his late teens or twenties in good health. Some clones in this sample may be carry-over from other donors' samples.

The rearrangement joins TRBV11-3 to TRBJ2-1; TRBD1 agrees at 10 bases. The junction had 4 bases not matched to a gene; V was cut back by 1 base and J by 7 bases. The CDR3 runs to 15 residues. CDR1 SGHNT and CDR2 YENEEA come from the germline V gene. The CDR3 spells CASSLGGTGENEQFF. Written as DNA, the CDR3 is TGTGCCAGCAGCTTAGGCGGGACAGGGGAGAATGAGCAGTTCTTC.

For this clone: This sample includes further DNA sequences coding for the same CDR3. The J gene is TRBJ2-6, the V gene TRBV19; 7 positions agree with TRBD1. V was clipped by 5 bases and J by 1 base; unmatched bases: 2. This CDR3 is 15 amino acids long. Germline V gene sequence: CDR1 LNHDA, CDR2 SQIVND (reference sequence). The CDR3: CASSPGGSGANVLTF. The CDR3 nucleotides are TGTGCCAGTAGTCCAGGGGGTTCTGGGGCCAACGTCCTGACTTTC.

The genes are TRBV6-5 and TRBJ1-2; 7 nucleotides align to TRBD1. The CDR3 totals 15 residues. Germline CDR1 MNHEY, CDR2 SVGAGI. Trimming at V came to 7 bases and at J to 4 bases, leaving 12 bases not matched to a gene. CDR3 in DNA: TGTGCCAGCACCCGCGCCGCAGGGGGGGGCTATGGCTACACCTTC. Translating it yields CASTRAAGGGYGYTF.

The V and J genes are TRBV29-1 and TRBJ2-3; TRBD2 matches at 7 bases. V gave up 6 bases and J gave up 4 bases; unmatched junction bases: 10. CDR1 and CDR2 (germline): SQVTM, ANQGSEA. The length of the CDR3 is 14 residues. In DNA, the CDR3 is TGCAGCGTATCAGTAGGACTAGGTGCAGATACGCAGTATTTT. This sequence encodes CSVSVGLGADTQYF.

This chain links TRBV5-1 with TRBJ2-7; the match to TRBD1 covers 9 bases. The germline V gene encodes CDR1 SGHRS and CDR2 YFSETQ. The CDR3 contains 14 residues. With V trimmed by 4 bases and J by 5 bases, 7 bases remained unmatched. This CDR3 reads CASSPGQGLDEQYF. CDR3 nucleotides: TGCGCCAGCAGCCCGGGACAGGGATTAGACGAGCAGTACTTC.

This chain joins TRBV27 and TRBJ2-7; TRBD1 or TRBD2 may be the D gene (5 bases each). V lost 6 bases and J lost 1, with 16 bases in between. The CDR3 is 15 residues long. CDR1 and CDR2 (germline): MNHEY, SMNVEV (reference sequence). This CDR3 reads CASRLGDLGSYEQYF. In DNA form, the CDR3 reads TGTGCCAGCAGACTTGGGGACCTGGGATCCTACGAGCAGTACTTC.